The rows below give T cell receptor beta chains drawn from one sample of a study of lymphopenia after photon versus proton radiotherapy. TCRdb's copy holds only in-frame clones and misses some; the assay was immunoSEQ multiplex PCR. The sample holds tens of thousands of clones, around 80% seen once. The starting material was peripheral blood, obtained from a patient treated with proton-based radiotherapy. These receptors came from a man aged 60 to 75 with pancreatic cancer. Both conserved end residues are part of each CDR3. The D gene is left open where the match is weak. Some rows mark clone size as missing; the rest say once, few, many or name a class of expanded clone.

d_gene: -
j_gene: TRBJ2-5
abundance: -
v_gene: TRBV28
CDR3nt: TGTGCCAGCAGTTCACTCTGGGACTGGGGGCAAGAGACCCAGTACTTC
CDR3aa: CASSSLWDWGQETQYF

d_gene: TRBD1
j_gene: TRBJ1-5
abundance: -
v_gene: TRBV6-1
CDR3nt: TGTGCCAGCAGTGAAGCCCGCCGGACAGGGGGCTTCGGTCAGCCCCAGCATTTT
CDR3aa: CASSEARRTGGFGQPQHF

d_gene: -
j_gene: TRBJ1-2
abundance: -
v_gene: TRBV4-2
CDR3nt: TGTGCCAGCAGCCAAGATTGGACGGCATATGGCTACACCTTC
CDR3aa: CASSQDWTAYGYTF

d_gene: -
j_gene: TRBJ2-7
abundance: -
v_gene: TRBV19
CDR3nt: TGTGCCAGTAGTATAGATTCGGCGGGCCGCGAGCAGTACTTC
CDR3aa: CASSIDSAGREQYF

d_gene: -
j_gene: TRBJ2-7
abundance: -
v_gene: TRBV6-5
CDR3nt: TGTGCCAGCAGTTACAGGAGCTCCTACGAGCAGTACTTC
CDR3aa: CASSYRSSYEQYF

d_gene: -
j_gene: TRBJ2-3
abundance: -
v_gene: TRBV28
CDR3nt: TGTGCCAGCAGCCCCACAGGGTATGGCACAGATACGCAGTATTTT
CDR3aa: CASSPTGYGTDTQYF

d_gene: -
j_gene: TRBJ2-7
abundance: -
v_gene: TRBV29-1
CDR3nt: TGCAGCGTTGAAGATAAGAACTACGAGCAGTACTTC
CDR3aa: CSVEDKNYEQYF

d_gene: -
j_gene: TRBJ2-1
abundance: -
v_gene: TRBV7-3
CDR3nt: TGTGCCAGCAGCTTATCTGCTGGGTCCTACAATGAGCAGTTCTTC
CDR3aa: CASSLSAGSYNEQFF

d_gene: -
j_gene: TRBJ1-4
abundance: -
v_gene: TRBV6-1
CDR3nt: TGTGCCAGCAGTCCAGGGAACCAGGGTGAAAAACTGTTTTTT
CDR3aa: CASSPGNQGEKLFF

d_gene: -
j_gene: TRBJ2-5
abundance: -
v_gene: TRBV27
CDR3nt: TGTGCCAGCAGTCAACAAGGGTCGGCCCAGTACTTC
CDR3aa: CASSQQGSAQYF

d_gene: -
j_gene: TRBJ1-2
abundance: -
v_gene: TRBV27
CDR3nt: TGTGCCAGCAGTTTAAGGTGGACTAATAGTAAAAACTATGGCTACACCTTC
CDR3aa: CASSLRWTNSKNYGYTF

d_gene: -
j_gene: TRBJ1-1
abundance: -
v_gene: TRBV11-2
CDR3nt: TGTGCCAGCAGCCGCCTAGGCGGGTACACTGAAGCTTTCTTT
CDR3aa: CASSRLGGYTEAFF

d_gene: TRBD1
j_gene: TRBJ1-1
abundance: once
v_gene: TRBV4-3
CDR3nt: TGCGCCAGCAGCCAAGCGGGACAGGGGTTTTTTAGGGCTTTCTTT
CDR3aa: CASSQAGQGFFRAFF

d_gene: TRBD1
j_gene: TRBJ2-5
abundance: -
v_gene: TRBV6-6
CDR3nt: TGTGCCAGCAGTTATTGGGGACAGGGGCAGGAGACCCAGTACTTC
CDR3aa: CASSYWGQGQETQYF

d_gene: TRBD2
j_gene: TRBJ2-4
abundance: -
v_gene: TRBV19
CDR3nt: TGTGCCAGTTCCGGACTAGCGGGAGGGCCAAACATTCAGTACTTC
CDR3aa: CASSGLAGGPNIQYF

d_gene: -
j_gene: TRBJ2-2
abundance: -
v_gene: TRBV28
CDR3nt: TGTGCCAGCTGCCCGGCTTTGACAGGGGAGCTGTTTTTT
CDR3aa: CASCPALTGELFF

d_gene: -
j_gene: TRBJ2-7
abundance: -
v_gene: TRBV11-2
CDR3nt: TGTGCCAGCAGCCCCCTCAACGAGCAGTACTTC
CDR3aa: CASSPLNEQYF

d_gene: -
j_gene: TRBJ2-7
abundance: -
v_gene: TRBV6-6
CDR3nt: TGTGCCAGCAGTTCCGGGACAAAGCGGATCGAGCAGTACTTC
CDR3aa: CASSSGTKRIEQYF

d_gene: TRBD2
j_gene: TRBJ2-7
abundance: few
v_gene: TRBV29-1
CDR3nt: TGCAGCGTTGTACCCACTAGCGGGGCGGGTCCCGAGCAGTACTTC
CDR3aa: CSVVPTSGAGPEQYF

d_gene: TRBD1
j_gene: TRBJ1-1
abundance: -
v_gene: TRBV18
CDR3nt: TGTGCCAGCTCAACAAAACAGGGGAGCACTGAAGCTTTCTTT
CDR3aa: CASSTKQGSTEAFF

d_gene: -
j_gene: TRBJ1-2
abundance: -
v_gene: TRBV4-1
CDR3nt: TGCGCCAGCAGCCAAGATTATTCGGACAGCGCCTCATCCCGCTACACCTTC
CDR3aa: CASSQDYSDSASSRYTF

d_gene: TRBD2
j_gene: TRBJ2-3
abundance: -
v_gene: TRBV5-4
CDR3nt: TGTGCCAGCAGCCGGGGGGGCGGGAGAACTACAGATACGCAGTATTTT
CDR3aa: CASSRGGGRTTDTQYF